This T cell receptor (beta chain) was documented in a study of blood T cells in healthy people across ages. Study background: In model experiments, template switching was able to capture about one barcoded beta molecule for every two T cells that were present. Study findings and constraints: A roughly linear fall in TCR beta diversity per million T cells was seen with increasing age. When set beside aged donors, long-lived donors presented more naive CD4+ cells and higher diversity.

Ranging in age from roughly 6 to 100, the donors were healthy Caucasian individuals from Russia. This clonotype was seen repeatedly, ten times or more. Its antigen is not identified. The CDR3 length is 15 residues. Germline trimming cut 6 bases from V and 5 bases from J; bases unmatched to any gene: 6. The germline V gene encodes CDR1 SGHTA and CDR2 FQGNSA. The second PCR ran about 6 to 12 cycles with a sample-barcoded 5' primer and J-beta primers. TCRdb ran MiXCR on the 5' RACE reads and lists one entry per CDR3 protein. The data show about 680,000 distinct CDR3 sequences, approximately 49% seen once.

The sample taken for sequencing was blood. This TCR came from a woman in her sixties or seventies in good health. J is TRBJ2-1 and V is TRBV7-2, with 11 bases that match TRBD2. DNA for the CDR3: TGTGCCAGCAGTTCCGGGACTAGCGGCAACAATGAGCAGTTCTTC. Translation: CASSSGTSGNNEQFF. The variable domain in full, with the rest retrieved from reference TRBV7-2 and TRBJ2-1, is GAGVSQSPSNKVTEKGKDVELRCDPISGHTALYWYRQSLGQGLEFLIYFQGNSAPDKSGLPSDRFSAERTGGSVSTLTIQRTQQEDSAVYLCASSSGTSGNNEQFFGPGTRLTVL.